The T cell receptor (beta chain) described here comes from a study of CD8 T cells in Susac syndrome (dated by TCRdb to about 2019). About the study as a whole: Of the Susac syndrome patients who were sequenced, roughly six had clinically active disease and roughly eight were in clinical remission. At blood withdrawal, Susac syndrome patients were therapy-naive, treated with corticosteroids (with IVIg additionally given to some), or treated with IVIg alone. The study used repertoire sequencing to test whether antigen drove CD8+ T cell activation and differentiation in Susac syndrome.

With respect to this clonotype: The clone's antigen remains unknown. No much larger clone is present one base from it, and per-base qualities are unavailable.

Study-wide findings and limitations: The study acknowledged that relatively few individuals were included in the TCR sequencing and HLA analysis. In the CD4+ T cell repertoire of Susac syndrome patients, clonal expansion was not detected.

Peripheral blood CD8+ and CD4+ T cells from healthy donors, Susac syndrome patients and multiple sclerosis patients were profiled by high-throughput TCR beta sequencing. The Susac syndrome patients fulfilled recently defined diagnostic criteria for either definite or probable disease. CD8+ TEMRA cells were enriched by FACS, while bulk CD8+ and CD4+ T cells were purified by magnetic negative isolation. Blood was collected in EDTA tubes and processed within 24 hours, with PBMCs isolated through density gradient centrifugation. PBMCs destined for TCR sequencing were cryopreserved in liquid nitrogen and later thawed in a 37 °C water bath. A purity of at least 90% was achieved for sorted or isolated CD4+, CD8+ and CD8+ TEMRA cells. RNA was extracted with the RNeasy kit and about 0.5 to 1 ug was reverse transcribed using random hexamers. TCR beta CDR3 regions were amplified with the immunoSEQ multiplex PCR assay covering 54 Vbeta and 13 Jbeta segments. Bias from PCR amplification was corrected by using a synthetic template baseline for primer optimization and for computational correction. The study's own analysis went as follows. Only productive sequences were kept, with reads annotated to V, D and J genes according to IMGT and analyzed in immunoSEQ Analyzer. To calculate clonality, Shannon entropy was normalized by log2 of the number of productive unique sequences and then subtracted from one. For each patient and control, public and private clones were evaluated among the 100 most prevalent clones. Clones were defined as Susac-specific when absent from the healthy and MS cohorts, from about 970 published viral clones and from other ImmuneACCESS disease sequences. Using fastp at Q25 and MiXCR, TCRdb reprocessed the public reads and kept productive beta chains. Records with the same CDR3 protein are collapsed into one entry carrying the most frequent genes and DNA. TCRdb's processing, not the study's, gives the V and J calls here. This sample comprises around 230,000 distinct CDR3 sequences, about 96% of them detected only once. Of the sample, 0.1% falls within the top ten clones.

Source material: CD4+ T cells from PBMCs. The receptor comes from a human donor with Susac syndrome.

The DNA is TGTGCCAGCGCCGCACAGGGAGATACGCAGTATTTT. Translation gives CASAAQGDTQYF. The chain employs TRBV3-1 and TRBJ2-3; the D segment could be TRBD1, given 6 matching bases. Reading from cysteine to phenylalanine, the CDR3 counts 12 amino acids. The DNA shown is the 36-base CDR3, in frame from base 1. Taken from the germline V gene (reference sequence), the CDR1 and CDR2 loops are LGHDT and YNNKEL. The V end loses 8 bases and the J end loses 5 bases, and a stretch of 11 bases separates them.